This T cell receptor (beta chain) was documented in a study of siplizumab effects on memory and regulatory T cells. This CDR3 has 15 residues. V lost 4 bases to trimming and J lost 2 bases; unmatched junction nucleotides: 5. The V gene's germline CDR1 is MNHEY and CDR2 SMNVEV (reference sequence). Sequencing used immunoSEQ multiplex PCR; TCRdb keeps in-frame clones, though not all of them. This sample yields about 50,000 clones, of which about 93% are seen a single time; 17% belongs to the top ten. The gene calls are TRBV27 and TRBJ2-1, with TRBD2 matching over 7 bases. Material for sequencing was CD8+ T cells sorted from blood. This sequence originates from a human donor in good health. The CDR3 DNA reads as TGTGCCAGCAGTTCCGGGAGGAGGCCCTACAATGAGCAGTTCTTC. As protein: CASSSGRRPYNEQFF.